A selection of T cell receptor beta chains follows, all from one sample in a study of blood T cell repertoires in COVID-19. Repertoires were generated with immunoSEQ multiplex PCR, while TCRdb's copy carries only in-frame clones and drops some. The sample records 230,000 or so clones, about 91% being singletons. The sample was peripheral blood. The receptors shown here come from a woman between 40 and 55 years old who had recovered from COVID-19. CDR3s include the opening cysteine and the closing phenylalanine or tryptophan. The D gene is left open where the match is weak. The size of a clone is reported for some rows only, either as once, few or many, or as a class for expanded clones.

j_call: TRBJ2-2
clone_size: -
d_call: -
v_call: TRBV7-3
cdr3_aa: CASSWTTVGTVGGGELFF
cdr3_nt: TGTGCCAGCAGCTGGACCACGGTGGGCACCGTAGGAGGCGGGGAGCTGTTTTTT

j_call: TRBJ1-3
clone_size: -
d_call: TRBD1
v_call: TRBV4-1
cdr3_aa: CASSQDLIGAGGRHTIYF
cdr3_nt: TGCGCCAGCAGCCAAGATTTGATCGGGGCAGGGGGAAGGCACACCATATATTTT

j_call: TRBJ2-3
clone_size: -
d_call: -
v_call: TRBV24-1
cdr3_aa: CATSDFGGPDTQYF
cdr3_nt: TGTGCCACCAGTGACTTTGGGGGCCCAGATACGCAGTATTTT

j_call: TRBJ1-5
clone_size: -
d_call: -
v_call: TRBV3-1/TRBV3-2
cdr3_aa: CASSQVPRLQPQHF
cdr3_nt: TGTGCCAGCAGCCAAGTTCCCAGGCTACAGCCCCAGCATTTT

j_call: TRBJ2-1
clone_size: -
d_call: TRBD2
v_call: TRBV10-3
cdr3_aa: CAIKGGDTRLAGVSNEQFF
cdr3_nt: TGTGCCATCAAGGGTGGGGACACCCGACTAGCGGGAGTCTCCAATGAGCAGTTCTTC

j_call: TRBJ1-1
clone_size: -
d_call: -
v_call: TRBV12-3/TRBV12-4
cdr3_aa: CASRRTGSTEAFF
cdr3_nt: TGTGCCAGCAGAAGAACAGGGAGCACTGAAGCTTTCTTT

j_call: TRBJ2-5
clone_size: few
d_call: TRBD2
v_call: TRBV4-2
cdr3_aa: CASSQDFGGGPETQYF
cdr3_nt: TGTGCCAGCAGCCAAGATTTCGGCGGGGGACCGGAGACCCAGTACTTC

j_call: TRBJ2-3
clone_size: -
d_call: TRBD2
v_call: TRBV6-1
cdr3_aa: CASSDQGTSGSTSTDTQYF
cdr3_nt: TGTGCCAGCAGTGACCAGGGGACTAGCGGGAGCACTAGCACAGATACGCAGTATTTT

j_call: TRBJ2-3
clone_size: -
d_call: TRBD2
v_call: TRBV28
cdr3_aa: CASSSSTSGVSTDTQYF
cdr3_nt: TGTGCCAGCAGCTCTTCGACTAGCGGGGTGAGCACAGATACGCAGTATTTT

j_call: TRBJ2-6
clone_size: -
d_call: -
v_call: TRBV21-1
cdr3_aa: CASGTFSHSGANVLTF
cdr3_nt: TGTGCCAGTGGTACTTTCTCTCACTCTGGGGCCAACGTCCTGACTTTC

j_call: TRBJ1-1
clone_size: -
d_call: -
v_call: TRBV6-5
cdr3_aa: CASSYNRDTEAFF
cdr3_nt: TGTGCCAGCAGTTACAACAGGGACACTGAAGCTTTCTTT

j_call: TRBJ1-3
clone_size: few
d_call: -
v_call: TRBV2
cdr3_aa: CASMGTGNTIYF
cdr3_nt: TGTGCCAGCATGGGCACTGGAAACACCATATATTTT

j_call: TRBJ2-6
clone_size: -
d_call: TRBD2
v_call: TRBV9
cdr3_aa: CASAKTTSGGIFSSGANVLTF
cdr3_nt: TGTGCCAGCGCCAAGACGACTAGCGGGGGAATATTTAGCTCTGGGGCCAACGTCCTGACTTTC

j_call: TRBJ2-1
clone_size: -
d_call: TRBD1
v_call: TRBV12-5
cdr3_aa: CASGSRGYNEQFF
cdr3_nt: TGTGCTAGTGGCTCCAGGGGGTACAATGAGCAGTTCTTC

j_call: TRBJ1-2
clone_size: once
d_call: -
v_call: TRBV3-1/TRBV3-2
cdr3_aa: CASSQDEQSYGYTF
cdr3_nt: TGTGCCAGCAGCCAAGATGAACAGAGCTATGGCTACACCTTC

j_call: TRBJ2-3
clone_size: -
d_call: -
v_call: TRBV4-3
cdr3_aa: CASSRIAGDEHTDTQYF
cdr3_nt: TGCGCCAGCAGCCGTATAGCAGGGGACGAGCACACAGATACGCAGTATTTT

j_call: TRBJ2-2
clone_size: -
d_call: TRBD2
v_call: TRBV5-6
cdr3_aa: CASSLPEGRAGELFF
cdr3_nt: TGTGCCAGCAGCTTGCCTGAGGGGAGGGCCGGGGAGCTGTTTTTT

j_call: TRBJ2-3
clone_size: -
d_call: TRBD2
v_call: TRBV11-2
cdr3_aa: CASSLSSGGANTDTQYF
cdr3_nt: TGTGCCAGCAGCCTATCTAGCGGGGGGGCCAACACAGATACGCAGTATTTT

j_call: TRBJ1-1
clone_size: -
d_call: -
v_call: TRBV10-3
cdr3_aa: CAISEEGRGTEAFF
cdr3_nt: TGTGCCATCAGTGAGGAGGGCAGGGGCACTGAAGCTTTCTTT

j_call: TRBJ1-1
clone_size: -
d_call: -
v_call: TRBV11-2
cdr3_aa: CASSHRAGTPEAFF
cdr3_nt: TGTGCCAGCAGCCATAGGGCGGGGACCCCTGAAGCTTTCTTT

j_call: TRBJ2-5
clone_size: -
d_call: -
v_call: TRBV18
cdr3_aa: CASSPGAPGQGVVDF
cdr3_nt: TGTGCCAGCTCACCAGGGGCCCCGGGACAAGGGGTCGTGGACTTC

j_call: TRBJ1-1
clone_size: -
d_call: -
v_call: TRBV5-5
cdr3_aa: CASSLYNGGEAFF
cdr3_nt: TGTGCCAGCAGCTTGTATAATGGGGGCGAAGCTTTCTTT

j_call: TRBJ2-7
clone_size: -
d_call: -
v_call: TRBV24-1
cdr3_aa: CATSDPGQGPAQYF
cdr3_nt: TGTGCCACCAGTGATCCGGGACAAGGCCCAGCCCAGTACTTC

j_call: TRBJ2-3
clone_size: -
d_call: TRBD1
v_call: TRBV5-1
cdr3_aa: CASSLRGLTDTQYF
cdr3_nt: TGCGCCAGCAGCTTGAGGGGGCTCACAGATACGCAGTATTTT

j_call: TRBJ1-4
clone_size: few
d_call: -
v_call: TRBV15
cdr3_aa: CATSRGGQGDSEKLFF
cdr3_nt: TGTGCCACCAGCAGAGGGGGGCAGGGAGATAGTGAAAAACTGTTTTTT

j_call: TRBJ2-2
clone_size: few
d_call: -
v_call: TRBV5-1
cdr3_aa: CASSHGELPGPGELFF
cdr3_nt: TGCGCCAGCAGCCACGGGGAACTTCCCGGCCCCGGGGAGCTGTTTTTT

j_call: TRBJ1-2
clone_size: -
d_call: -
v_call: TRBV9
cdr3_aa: CASRDSYGYTF
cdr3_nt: TGTGCCAGCAGGGACAGCTATGGCTACACCTTC

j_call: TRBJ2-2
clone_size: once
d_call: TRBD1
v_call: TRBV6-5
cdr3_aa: CASSSTGHNTGELFF
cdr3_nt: TGTGCCAGCAGCTCGACAGGGCACAACACCGGGGAGCTGTTTTTT

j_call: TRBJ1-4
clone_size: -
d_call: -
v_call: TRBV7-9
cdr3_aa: CASSSPPRRLGEKLFF
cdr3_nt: TGTGCCAGCAGCTCCCCACCACGGCGGCTCGGTGAAAAACTGTTTTTT

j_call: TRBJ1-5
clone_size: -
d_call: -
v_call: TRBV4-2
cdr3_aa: CASSQAGANQPQHF
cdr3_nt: TGTGCCAGCAGCCAAGCAGGGGCAAATCAGCCCCAGCATTTT

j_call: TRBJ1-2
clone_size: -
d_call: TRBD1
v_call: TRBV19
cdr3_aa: CASSTGQSYGYTF
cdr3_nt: TGTGCCAGTAGTACGGGACAGAGCTATGGCTACACCTTC

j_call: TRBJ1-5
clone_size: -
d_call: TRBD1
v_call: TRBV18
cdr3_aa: CASRNGTASNQPQHF
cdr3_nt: TGTGCCAGCCGTAACGGGACAGCCAGCAATCAGCCCCAGCATTTT

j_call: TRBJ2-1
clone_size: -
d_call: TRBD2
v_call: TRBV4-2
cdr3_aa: CASSQAGGSYNEQFF
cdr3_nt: TGTGCCAGCAGCCAGGCGGGGGGCTCCTACAATGAGCAGTTCTTC

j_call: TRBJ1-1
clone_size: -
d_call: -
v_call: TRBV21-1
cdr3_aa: CASSLRGRSTEAFF
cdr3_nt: TGTGCCAGCAGCCTCAGGGGGCGAAGCACTGAAGCTTTCTTT

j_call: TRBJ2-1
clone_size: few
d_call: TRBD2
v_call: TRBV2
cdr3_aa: CASSEPGTSGGDEQFF
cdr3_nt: TGTGCCAGCAGTGAACCCGGGACTAGCGGAGGAGATGAGCAGTTCTTC

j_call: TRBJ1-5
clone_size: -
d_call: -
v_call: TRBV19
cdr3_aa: CASSISGTQGNQPQHF
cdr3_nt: TGTGCCAGTAGTATTTCTGGCACTCAGGGCAATCAGCCCCAGCATTTT

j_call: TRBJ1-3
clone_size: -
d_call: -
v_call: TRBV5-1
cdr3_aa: CASSLGAGAGNTIYF
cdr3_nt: TGCGCCAGCAGCTTGGGCGCGGGGGCTGGAAACACCATATATTTT

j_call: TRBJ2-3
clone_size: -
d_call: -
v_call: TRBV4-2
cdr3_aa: CASSPWTGTDTQYF
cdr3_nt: TGTGCCAGCAGCCCATGGACAGGCACAGATACGCAGTATTTT

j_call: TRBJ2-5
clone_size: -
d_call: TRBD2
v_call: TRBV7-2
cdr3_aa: CASSLLAGGQETQYF
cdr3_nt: TGTGCCAGCAGCTTATTAGCGGGGGGACAAGAGACCCAGTACTTC

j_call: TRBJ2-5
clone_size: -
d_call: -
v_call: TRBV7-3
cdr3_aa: CASSLTGGSITQETQYF
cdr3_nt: TGTGCCAGCAGCTTAACTGGGGGGTCGATCACCCAAGAGACCCAGTACTTC

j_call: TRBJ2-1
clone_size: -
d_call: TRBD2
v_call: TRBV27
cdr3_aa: CASRGAGDRNEQFF
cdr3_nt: TGTGCCAGCAGAGGAGCGGGAGATCGAAATGAGCAGTTCTTC

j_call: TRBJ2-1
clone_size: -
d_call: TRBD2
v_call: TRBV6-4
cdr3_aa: CASSDSELAGGQFF
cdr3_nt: TGTGCCAGCAGTGACTCGGAACTAGCGGGGGGACAGTTCTTC

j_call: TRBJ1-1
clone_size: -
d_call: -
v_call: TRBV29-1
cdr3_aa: CSVFSGFQAFF
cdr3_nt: TGCAGCGTCTTCTCAGGGTTTCAAGCTTTCTTT

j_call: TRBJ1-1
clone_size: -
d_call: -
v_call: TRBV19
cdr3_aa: CASSTSVVPEAFF
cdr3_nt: TGTGCCAGTAGTACCTCGGTGGTCCCTGAAGCTTTCTTT

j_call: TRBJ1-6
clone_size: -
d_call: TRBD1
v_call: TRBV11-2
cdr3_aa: CASSTAGQGQSPLHF
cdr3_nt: TGTGCCAGCAGCACGGCGGGACAGGGCCAATCACCCCTCCACTTT

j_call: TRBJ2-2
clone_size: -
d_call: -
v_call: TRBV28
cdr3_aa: CASSLGAGPRGTGELFF
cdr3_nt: TGTGCCAGCAGTTTAGGGGCAGGACCGCGAGGCACCGGGGAGCTGTTTTTT

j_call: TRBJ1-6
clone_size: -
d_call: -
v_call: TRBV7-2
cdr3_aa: CASSLWAPKSSYNSPLHF
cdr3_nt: TGTGCCAGCAGCTTATGGGCACCAAAAAGCTCCTATAATTCACCCCTCCACTTT

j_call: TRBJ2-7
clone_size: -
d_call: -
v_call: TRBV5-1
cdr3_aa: CASSSPGENYEQYF
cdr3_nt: TGCGCCAGCAGCTCCCCCGGGGAGAACTACGAGCAGTACTTC

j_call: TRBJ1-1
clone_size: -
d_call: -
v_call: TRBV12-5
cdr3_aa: CASGLVMARVGSTEAFF
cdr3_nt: TGTGCTAGTGGTTTGGTAATGGCTAGAGTTGGTAGCACTGAAGCTTTCTTT

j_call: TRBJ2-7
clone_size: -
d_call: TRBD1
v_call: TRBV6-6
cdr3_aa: CASRGDRETEEQYF
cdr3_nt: TGTGCCAGCAGAGGGGACAGGGAAACGGAAGAGCAGTACTTC

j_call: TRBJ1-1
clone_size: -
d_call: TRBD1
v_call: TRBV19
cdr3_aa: CASKQGANTEAFF
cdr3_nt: TGTGCCAGTAAACAGGGGGCGAACACTGAAGCTTTCTTT